The table lists the clone carrying this T cell receptor (beta chain) with a count of one. Antigen specificity is unknown. Treatment: roughly nine-day PBMC culture with coronavirus spike peptide pools or control peptides (ViraFEST assay). In the ViraFEST assay, peptide-pool expansion preceded TCR sequencing of expanded clonotypes. Medium was half-exchanged with fresh IL-2 medium on days 3 and 7. These data belong to a study of vaccination and CD4 T cells after COVID-19. About the study: Participants were administered two doses of either the BNT162b2 or the mRNA-1273 vaccine. The authors gave control cultures a CEFX pool, an HIV-1 Nef pool, or no peptide.

Germline assignment: CDR1 WSHSY and CDR2 SAAADI. The CDR3 is 14 amino acids. V lost 7 bases to trimming and J lost 4 bases; unmatched junction nucleotides: 7. Cultured CD4+ T cell DNA was sequenced using the Oncomine TCR Beta short-read assay. MiXCR, applied by TCRdb to the PCR reads, yields one record per CDR3 protein. This sample yields fewer than 15,000 distinct CDR3 sequences, of which roughly two fifths are seen a single time; 9.2% belongs to the top ten. This sequence was found in a human donor who had recovered from COVID-19. The chain combines TRBV10-2 with TRBJ1-5; 7 positions match TRBD1. Specimen: CD4+ T cells from blood, cultured in vitro, collected after SARS-CoV-2 vaccination. CDR3 sequence reads: CASNPGQINQPQHF. Written as DNA, the CDR3 is TGCGCCAGCAACCCGGGACAGATAAATCAGCCCCAGCATTTT.